This section outlines one TCR beta chain sequence together with its context. The antigen is not known. The assay was immunoSEQ multiplex PCR, and TCRdb's table has in-frame clones only and misses some. This table holds about 110,000 clones, roughly 90% found once. The sample belongs to a study of cytomegalovirus exposure and HLA in healthy donors. Study conclusions and caveats: Clusters of TCRs from the first cohort tended to co-occur in the approximately 130 validation repertoires (as a later analysis found). Overall, approximately 180 TCR beta chains were annotated as cytomegalovirus-associated. Despite most TCR sequences being rare, some public TCRs occurred in many donors.

This CDR3 spans 17 amino acids. The germline V gene encodes CDR1 SGDLS and CDR2 YYNGEE. V lost 0 bases, J lost 2 bases, and 2 bases stayed unmatched. The donors were in the roughly 130-subject validation cohort, distinct from the approximately 670-subject first cohort. The sequenced sample was PBMCs. The source of this sequence is a woman aged 18-29 years in good health and CMV-seropositive. V gene TRBV9 combines with J gene TRBJ2-1; 13 bases fit TRBD2. The CDR3 nucleotides read TGTGCCAGCAGCGTAGGGACTAGCGGGGGTCCCTACAATGAGCAGTTCTTC. Its translation: CASSVGTSGGPYNEQFF. The whole variable domain, remainder taken from reference TRBV9 and TRBJ2-1, is DSGVTQTPKHLITATGQRVTLRCSPRSGDLSVYWYQQSLDQGLQFLIQYYNGEERAKGNILERFSAQQFPDLHSELNLSSLELGDSALYFCASSVGTSGGPYNEQFFGPGTRLTVL.